Each of the 24 T cell receptor beta chains below was sequenced from the same sample in a study of early stage breast cancer tumors. Assay: immunoSEQ multiplex PCR; the TCRdb copy retains only in-frame clones and omits some. The data contain about 72,000 clones, under 85% of them singletons. The sequenced material came from blood. The receptors come from a person aged 55-75 years with breast cancer.

This clone showed up just a few times. The chain joins TRBV4-2 to TRBJ2-2, with 10 bases fitting TRBD1. Unmatched junction bases numbered 11, after V lost 1 base and J lost 6 bases. Germline CDR1 LGHNA, CDR2 YNFKEQ. The CDR3 length is 18 residues. DNA of the CDR3: TGTGCCAGCAGCCAAGGGGAGGGGGACAGGGGCTTGTCCGGGGAGCTGTTTTTT. It translates to CASSQGEGDRGLSGELFF.

The V and J genes are TRBV6-5 and TRBJ2-7; 7 bases align to TRBD1. Germline CDR1 and CDR2: MNHEY and SVGAGI. With 6 bases clipped from V and 2 bases from J, the junction kept 10 bases outside the gene matches. The CDR3 is 15 residues long. The DNA of the CDR3 is TGTGCCAGCAGCACCGAAAACAGGGGCACCTACGAGCAGTACTTC. It codes for CASSTENRGTYEQYF.

This rearrangement joins TRBV30 to TRBJ1-4, with D unclear. Germline assignment: CDR1 GTSNPN and CDR2 SVGIG (reference sequence). The CDR3 runs 13 residues. With 1 base removed from V and 11 bases from J, the gap between germline ends came to 14 bases. In DNA, the CDR3 is TGTGCCTGGAGTGACGGTGCAGCGCGGAAACTGTTTTTT. Protein: CAWSDGAARKLFF.

CDR3 residues: CASRTGTSNIQYF. The CDR3, as DNA: TGTGCCAGCAGGACAGGAACTTCAAACATTCAGTACTTC. This chain uses TRBV7-2 with TRBJ2-4; maybe TRBD1 (6 bases). The CDR3 totals 13 residues. Germline V gene lookup returns CDR1 SGHTA and CDR2 FQGNSA. Trimming stripped 6 bases from V and 6 bases from J, with 12 bases between.

The rearrangement uses TRBV18 and TRBJ1-1; no firm D call. V shed 1 base and J shed 2 bases, with 14 bases lying between them. The CDR3 is made up of 16 amino acids. Germline CDR1 KGHSH, CDR2 LQKENI. The CDR3 bases are TGTGCCAGCTCACCACTGGGGAGGCAGACTAACACTGAAGCTTTCTTT. Residues: CASSPLGRQTNTEAFF.

The genes are TRBV28 and TRBJ1-2; weak D call: TRBD1 (5 bases). The CDR3 contains 13 residues. V shed 7 bases and J shed 0 bases, with 9 bases lying between them. Germline lookup yields CDR1 MDHEN and CDR2 SYDVKM. In DNA, the CDR3 is TGTGCCAGCACAGGGATCTCTAACTATGGCTACACCTTC. It yields the protein CASTGISNYGYTF.

The J gene is TRBJ2-7, the V gene TRBV19; D possibly corresponds to TRBD1 (5 bases). Deletions cut 3 bases from V and 5 bases from J, with 17 bases between. Germline values: CDR1 LNHDA, CDR2 SQIVND (reference sequence). This CDR3 has 15 amino acids. The CDR3 region has the DNA TGTGCCAGTAGTATCTCCCCCAGGGTTTCCAACGAGCAGTACTTC. Its translation: CASSISPRVSNEQYF. The full variable domain, completed using reference TRBV19 and TRBJ2-7, is DGGITQSPKYLFRKEGQNVTLSCEQNLNHDAMYWYRQDPGQGLRLIYYSQIVNDFQKGDIAEGYSVSREKKESFPLTVTSAQKNPTAFYLCASSISPRVSNEQYFGPGTRLTVT.

The V gene is TRBV6-5, the J gene TRBJ2-2; 12 bases align to TRBD2. Germline lookup yields CDR1 MNHEY and CDR2 SVGAGI. This CDR3 contains 15 residues. V shed 6 bases and J 4 bases; nucleotides not matched to a gene: 3. CDR3 DNA sequence: TGTGCCAGCAGACGACTAGCGGGGGTCACCGGGGAGCTGTTTTTT. As protein: CASRRLAGVTGELFF.

This clone was detected only once. The J gene is TRBJ2-2, the V gene TRBV7-6, with D unclear. V was cut by 5 bases and J by 6 bases, with 10 bases left in between. The length of the CDR3 is 13 residues. Germline CDR1 reads SGHVS; CDR2 reads FNYEAQ. The CDR3 loop reads CASSALEAGELFF. CDR3 nucleotides: TGTGCCAGCAGCGCCCTAGAGGCCGGGGAGCTGTTTTTT.

This clone is a singleton in its sample. V and J are TRBV27 and TRBJ2-3; 7 bases line up with TRBD2. With 5 bases clipped from V and 3 bases from J, the junction kept 8 bases outside the gene matches. CDR1 and CDR2 (germline): MNHEY, SMNVEV (reference sequence). CDR3 length: 15 amino acids. The CDR3 DNA sequence: TGTGCCAGCAGTCGGGACTACCCGATAACAGATACGCAGTATTTT. Translation gives CASSRDYPITDTQYF.

This sequence joins TRBV11-2 and TRBJ1-3; D uncertain. V was trimmed by 1 base and J by 4 bases, leaving 11 bases between them. The CDR3 consists of 15 residues. Germline CDR1 SGHAT, CDR2 FQNNGV. The chain's CDR3 is CASSLGTRTGNTIYF. CDR3 bases: TGTGCCAGCAGCTTAGGAACCCGGACCGGAAACACCATATATTTT.

This chain joins TRBV25-1 and TRBJ2-4; the D gene is possibly TRBD2 (5 bases). Per germline, CDR1 MGHDK and CDR2 SYGVNS. V dropped 4 bases and J dropped 5 bases, with 15 bases sitting between them. The CDR3 is 15 residues long. CDR3 in amino acids: CASSVGRVGENIQYF. The CDR3 DNA is TGTGCCAGCAGTGTTGGGAGAGTAGGAGAAAACATTCAGTACTTC.

This clone occurred a few times. This chain links TRBV7-9 with TRBJ2-7; possibly TRBD1 for D (5 bases). V dropped 0 bases and J dropped 0 bases, with 9 bases sitting between them. The germline V gene encodes CDR1 SEHNR and CDR2 FQNEAQ (reference sequence). The length of the CDR3 is 15 residues. The CDR3 sequence is CASSLAQDSSYEQYF. Here the CDR3 DNA reads TGTGCCAGCAGCTTAGCGCAAGACAGCTCCTACGAGCAGTACTTC.

The CDR3 spells CASTFSGGTDTQYF. As DNA, the CDR3 is TGTGCCAGCACGTTTAGCGGGGGCACAGATACGCAGTATTTT. V usage is TRBV6-1 and J usage is TRBJ2-3; TRBD2 agrees at 8 bases. There are 14 residues in the CDR3. Germline V CDR1 and CDR2: MNHNS, SASEGT. The V segment lost 7 bases and the J segment 1 base; nucleotides outside the gene matches: 4.

The genes are TRBV9 and TRBJ1-4; tentatively, D is TRBD1 (5 bases). The CDR3 is 14 amino acids. Deletions cut 6 bases from V and 6 bases from J, with 15 bases between. Germline lookup yields CDR1 SGDLS and CDR2 YYNGEE. The CDR3 spells CASNRGGVDEKLFF. CDR3 bases: TGTGCCAGCAACCGCGGGGGGGTTGATGAAAAACTGTTTTTT.

The genes are TRBV13 and TRBJ2-1; 9 bases fit TRBD2. Germline values: CDR1 PRHDT, CDR2 FYEKMQ (reference sequence). V lost 0 bases and J lost 3; bases outside the gene matches: 3. The CDR3 contains 16 residues. For the CDR3, the DNA is TGTGCCAGCAGCTTAGGGAGCGGGGGGAACTACAATGAGCAGTTCTTC. Protein sequence: CASSLGSGGNYNEQFF.

CDR3 amino acids: CASSFSETGGNTEAFF. The DNA of the CDR3 is TGCGCCAGCAGCTTCTCCGAGACAGGGGGCAACACTGAAGCTTTCTTT. The chain employs TRBV5-1 and TRBJ1-1; TRBD1 agrees at 10 bases. Germline lookup yields CDR1 SGHRS and CDR2 YFSETQ. The CDR3 runs 16 residues. The J segment lost 2 bases and the V segment lost 2 bases, leaving 6 bases of the junction unmatched.

The rearrangement joins TRBV10-3 to TRBJ1-1; 7 nucleotides agree with TRBD1. Unmatched junction bases numbered 4, after V lost 5 bases and J lost 1 base. There are 14 residues in the CDR3. Looked up from germline, CDR1 is ENHRY and CDR2 is SYGVKD. The CDR3 nucleotides read TGTGCCATCAGTACCGGGACAGAGAACACTGAAGCTTTCTTT. Amino acid sequence: CAISTGTENTEAFF.

The rearrangement joins TRBV7-2 to TRBJ2-5; 8 nucleotides match TRBD2. Per the germline V gene, CDR1 is SGHTA and CDR2 is FQGNSA. J lost 7 bases, V lost 4 bases, and 5 bases had no gene match. The CDR3 is 13 amino acids. CDR3 amino acids: CASSYRGGGTQYF. The DNA for the CDR3 is TGTGCCAGCAGCTATCGGGGGGGCGGGACCCAGTACTTC.

The chain combines TRBV2 with TRBJ1-2; D is undetermined. Germline loops: CDR1 SNHLY, CDR2 FYNNEI. This CDR3 comprises 13 residues. V was pared by 1 base and J by 4 bases, with 7 bases between. CDR3 in amino acids: CASSEGAGYGYTF. Written as DNA, the CDR3 is TGTGCCAGCAGTGAAGGAGCTGGCTATGGCTACACCTTC.

This rearrangement joins TRBV11-3 to TRBJ2-7; D gene uncertain. Trimming shortened V by 1 base and J by 2 bases, and 6 bases separated the two germline ends. The CDR3 has 13 amino acids. Per germline, CDR1 SGHNT and CDR2 YENEEA. CDR3 nucleotide sequence: TGTGCCAGCAGCTTAGCCGCCACCTACGAGCAGTACTTC. It translates to CASSLAATYEQYF.

The J gene is TRBJ2-3, the V gene TRBV7-3, with 7 bases identical to TRBD2. This CDR3 has 15 amino acids. CDR1 is SGHTA, CDR2 FQGTGA, per germline. V trimming: 5 bases; J trimming: 4 bases; junction bases outside the gene matches: 9. Here the CDR3 DNA reads TGTGCCAGCAGCCCCACTAGCGCGATTTCAGATACGCAGTATTTT. The encoded protein is CASSPTSAISDTQYF.

CDR3: CASSPRAAGVNTEAFF. The CDR3 DNA reads as TGTGCCAGCAGCCCTAGAGCGGCAGGAGTAAACACTGAAGCTTTCTTT. This chain uses TRBV5-4 with TRBJ1-1; D gene unclear. Trimming shortened V by 4 bases and J by 2 bases, and 18 bases separated the two germline ends. CDR1 is SGHNT, CDR2 YYREEE, per germline (reference sequence). CDR3 size: 16 residues.

The chain is built from TRBV15 and TRBJ2-7; 16 bases are shared with TRBD2. The CDR3 covers 18 residues. The germline CDR1 and CDR2 sequences are LNHNV and YYDKDF (reference sequence). Losses at the gene ends were 1 base for V and 4 bases for J; bases not matched to a gene: 7. The CDR3, as DNA: TGTGCCACCAGCAGAGCTCCGGGACTAGCGGGGGGGCGTTACGAGCAGTACTTC. Translated: CATSRAPGLAGGRYEQYF. The full variable domain, its missing parts supplied by reference TRBV15 and TRBJ2-7, is DAMVIQNPRYQVTQFGKPVTLSCSQTLNHNVMYWYQQKSSQAPKLLFHYYDKDFNNEADTPDNFQSRRPNTSFCFLDIRSPGLGDTAMYLCATSRAPGLAGGRYEQYFGPGTRLTVT.